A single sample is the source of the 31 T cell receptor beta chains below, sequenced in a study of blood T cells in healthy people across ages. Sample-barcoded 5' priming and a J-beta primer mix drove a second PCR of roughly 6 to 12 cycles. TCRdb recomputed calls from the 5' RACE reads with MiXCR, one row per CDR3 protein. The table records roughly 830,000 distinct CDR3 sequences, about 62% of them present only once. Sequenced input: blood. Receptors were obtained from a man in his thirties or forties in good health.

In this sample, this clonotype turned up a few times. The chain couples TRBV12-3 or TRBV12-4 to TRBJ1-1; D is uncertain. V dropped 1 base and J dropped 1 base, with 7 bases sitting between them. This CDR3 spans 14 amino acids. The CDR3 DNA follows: TGTGCCAGCAGTTTAGGTGGGCAGAACACTGAAGCTTTCTTT. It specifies CASSLGGQNTEAFF.

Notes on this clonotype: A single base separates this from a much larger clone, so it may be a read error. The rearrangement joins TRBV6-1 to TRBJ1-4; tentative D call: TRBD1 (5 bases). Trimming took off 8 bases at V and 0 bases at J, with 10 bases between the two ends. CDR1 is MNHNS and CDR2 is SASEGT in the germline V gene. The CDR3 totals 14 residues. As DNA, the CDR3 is TGTGCCAGCGGGGACGTTGCAACTAATGAAAAACTGTTTTTT. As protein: CASGDVATNEKLFF.

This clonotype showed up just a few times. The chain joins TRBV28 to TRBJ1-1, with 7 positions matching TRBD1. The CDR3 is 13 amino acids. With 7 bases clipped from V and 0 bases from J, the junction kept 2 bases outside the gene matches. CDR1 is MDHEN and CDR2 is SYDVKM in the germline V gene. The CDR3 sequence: CASKGAMNTEAFF. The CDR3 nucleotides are TGTGCCAGCAAGGGGGCCATGAACACTGAAGCTTTCTTT.

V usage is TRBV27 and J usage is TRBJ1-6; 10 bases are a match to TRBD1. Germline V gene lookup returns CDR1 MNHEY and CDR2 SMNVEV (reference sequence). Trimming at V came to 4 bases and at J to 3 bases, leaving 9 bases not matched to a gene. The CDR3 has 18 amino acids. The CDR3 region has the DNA TGTGCCAGCAGTTCCCGTGGTGGGACAGGGGACTATAATTCACCCCTCCACTTT. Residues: CASSSRGGTGDYNSPLHF.

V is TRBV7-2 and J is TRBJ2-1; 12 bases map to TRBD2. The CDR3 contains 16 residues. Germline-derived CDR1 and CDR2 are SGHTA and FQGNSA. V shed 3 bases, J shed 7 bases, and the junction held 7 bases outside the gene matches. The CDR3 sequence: CASSLMTSGGYNEQFF. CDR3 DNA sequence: TGTGCCAGCAGCTTGATGACTAGCGGGGGTTATAATGAGCAGTTCTTC.

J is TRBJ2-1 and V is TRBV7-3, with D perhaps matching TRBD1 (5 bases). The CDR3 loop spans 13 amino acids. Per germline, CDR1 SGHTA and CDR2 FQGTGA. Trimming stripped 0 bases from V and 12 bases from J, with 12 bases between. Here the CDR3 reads CASSLTSGHTQFF. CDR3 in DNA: TGTGCCAGCAGCTTAACTTCAGGGCATACGCAGTTCTTC. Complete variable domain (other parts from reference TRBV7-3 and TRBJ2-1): GAGVSQTPSNKVTEKGKYVELRCDPISGHTALYWYRQSLGQGPEFLIYFQGTGAADDSGLPNDRFFAVRPEGSVSTLKIQRTERGDSAVYLCASSLTSGHTQFFGPGTRLTVL.

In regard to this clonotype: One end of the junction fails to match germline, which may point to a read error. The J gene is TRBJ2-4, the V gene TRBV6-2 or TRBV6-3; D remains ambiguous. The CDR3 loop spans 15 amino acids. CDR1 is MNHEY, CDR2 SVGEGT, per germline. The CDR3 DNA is TGTGCCAGCAGTTACCTCCCGGTAGCCAAAGACATTCAGTACTTC. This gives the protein CASSYLPVAKDIQYF.

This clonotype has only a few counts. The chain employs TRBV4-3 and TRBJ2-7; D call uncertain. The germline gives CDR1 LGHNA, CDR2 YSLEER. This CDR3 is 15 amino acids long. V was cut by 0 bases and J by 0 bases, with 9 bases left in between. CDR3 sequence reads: CASSQEVPGSYEQYF. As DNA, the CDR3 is TGCGCCAGCAGCCAAGAAGTACCAGGCTCCTACGAGCAGTACTTC.

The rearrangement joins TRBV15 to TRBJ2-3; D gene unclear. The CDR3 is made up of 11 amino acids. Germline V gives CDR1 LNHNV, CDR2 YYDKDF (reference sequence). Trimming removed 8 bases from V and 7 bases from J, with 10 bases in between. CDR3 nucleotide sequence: TGTGCCACCGAGTCCCTTTATACGCAGTATTTT. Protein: CATESLYTQYF. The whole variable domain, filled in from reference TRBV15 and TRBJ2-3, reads DAMVIQNPRYQVTQFGKPVTLSCSQTLNHNVMYWYQQKSSQAPKLLFHYYDKDFNNEADTPDNFQSRRPNTSFCFLDIRSPGLGDTAMYLCATESLYTQYFGPGTRLTVL.

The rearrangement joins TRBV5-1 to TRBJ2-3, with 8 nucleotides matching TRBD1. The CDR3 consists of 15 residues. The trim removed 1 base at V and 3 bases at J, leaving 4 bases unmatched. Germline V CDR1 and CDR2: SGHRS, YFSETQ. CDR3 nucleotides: TGCGCCAGCAGCTTGCTACAGGGGGAGACAGATACGCAGTATTTT. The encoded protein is CASSLLQGETDTQYF. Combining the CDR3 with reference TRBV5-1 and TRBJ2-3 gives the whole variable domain KAGVTQTPRYLIKTRGQQVTLSCSPISGHRSVSWYQQTPGQGLQFLFEYFSETQRNKGNFPGRFSGRQFSNSRSEMNVSTLELGDSALYLCASSLLQGETDTQYFGPGTRLTVL.

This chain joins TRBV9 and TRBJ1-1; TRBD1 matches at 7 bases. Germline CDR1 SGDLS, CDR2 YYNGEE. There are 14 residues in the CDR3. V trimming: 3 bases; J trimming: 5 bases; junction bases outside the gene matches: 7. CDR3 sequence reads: CASSAGTVTTEAFF. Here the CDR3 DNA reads TGTGCCAGCAGCGCCGGGACAGTGACAACTGAAGCTTTCTTT.

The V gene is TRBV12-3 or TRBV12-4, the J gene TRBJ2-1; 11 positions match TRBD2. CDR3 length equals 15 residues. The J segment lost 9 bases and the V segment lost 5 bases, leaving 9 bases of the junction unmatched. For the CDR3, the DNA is TGTGCCAGCAGTATTAGCGGGGGGGCGGGAATTGAGCAGTTCTTC. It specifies CASSISGGAGIEQFF.

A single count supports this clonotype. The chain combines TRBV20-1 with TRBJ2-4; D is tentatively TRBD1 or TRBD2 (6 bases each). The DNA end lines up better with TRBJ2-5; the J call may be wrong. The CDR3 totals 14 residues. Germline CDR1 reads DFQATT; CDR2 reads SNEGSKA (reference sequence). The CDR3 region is CSASGGPTQETQYF. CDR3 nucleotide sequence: TGCAGTGCTAGCGGGGGCCCGACCCAAGAGACCCAGTACTTC.

The CDR3 DNA sequence: TGCGCCAGCAGCTTGGGAGGACAGTTCTCTGGGGCCAACGTCCTGACTTTC. Protein sequence: CASSLGGQFSGANVLTF. The chain has TRBV5-1 and TRBJ2-6; a possible D gene is TRBD1 (6 bases). The CDR3 covers 17 residues. The germline V gene has CDR1 SGHRS and CDR2 YFSETQ. Deletions cut 0 bases from V and 0 bases from J, with 10 bases between.

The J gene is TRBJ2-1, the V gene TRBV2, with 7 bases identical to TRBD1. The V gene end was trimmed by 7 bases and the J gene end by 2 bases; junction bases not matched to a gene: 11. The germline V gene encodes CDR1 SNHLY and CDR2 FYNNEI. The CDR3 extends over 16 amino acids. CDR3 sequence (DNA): TGTGCCAGCACTAGAATACAGGGGATCACCTACAATGAGCAGTTCTTC. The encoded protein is CASTRIQGITYNEQFF.

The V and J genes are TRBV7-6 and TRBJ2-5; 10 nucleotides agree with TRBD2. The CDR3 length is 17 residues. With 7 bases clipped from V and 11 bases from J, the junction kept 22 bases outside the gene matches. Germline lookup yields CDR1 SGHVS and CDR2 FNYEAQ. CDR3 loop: CASKIHRASGGDNEQYF. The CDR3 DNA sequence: TGTGCCAGCAAGATTCATCGGGCCAGCGGGGGGGACAATGAGCAGTACTTC.

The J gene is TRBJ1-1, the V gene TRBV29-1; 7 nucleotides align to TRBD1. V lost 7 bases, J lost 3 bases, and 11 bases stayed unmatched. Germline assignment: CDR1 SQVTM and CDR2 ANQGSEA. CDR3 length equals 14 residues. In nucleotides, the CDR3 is TGCAGCGCTCATGAGACAGGGTCGCACACTGAAGCTTTCTTT. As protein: CSAHETGSHTEAFF.

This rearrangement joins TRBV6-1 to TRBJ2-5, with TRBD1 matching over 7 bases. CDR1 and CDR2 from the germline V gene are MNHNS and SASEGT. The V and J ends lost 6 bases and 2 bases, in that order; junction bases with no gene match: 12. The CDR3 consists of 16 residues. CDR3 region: CASSEGWTGLQETQYF. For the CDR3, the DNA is TGTGCCAGCAGCGAGGGGTGGACAGGTCTTCAAGAGACCCAGTACTTC.

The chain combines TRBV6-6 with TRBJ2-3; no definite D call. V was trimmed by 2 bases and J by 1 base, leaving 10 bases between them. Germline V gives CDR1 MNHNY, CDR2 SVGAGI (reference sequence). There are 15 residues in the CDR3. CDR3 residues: CASSYSGQGTDTQYF. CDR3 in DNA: TGTGCCAGCAGTTACAGTGGTCAGGGCACAGATACGCAGTATTTT.

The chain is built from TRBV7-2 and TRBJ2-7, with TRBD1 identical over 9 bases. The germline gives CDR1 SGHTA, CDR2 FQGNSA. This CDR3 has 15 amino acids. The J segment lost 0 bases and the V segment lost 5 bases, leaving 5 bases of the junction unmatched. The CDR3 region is CASSRQGGNSYEQYF. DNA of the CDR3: TGTGCCAGCAGCCGACAGGGGGGGAACTCCTACGAGCAGTACTTC.

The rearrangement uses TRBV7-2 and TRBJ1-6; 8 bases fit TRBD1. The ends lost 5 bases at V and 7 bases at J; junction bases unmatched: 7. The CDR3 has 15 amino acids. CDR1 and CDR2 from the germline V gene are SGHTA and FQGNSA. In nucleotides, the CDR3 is TGTGCCAGCAGCCCTCGACAGGGGCAGAATTCACCCCTCCACTTT. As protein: CASSPRQGQNSPLHF.

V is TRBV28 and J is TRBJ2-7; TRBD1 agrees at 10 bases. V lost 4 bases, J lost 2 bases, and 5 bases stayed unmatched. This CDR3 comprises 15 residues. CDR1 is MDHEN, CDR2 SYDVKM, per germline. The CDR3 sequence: CASSSGQGIPYEQYF. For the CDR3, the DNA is TGTGCCAGCAGTTCGGGACAGGGGATTCCCTACGAGCAGTACTTC.

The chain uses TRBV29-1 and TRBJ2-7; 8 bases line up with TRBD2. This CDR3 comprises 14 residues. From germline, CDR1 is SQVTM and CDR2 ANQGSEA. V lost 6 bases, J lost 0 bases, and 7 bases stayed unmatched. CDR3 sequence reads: CSVGSGASSYEQYF. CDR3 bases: TGCAGCGTCGGTAGCGGGGCCAGCTCCTACGAGCAGTACTTC.

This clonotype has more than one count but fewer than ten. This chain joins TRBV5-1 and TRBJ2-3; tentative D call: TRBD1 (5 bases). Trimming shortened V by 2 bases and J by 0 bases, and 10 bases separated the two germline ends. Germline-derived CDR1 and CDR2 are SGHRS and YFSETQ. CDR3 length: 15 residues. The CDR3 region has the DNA TGCGCCAGCAGCTTCGACAGTCCTAGCACAGATACGCAGTATTTT. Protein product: CASSFDSPSTDTQYF. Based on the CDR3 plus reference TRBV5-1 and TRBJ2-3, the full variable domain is KAGVTQTPRYLIKTRGQQVTLSCSPISGHRSVSWYQQTPGQGLQFLFEYFSETQRNKGNFPGRFSGRQFSNSRSEMNVSTLELGDSALYLCASSFDSPSTDTQYFGPGTRLTVL.

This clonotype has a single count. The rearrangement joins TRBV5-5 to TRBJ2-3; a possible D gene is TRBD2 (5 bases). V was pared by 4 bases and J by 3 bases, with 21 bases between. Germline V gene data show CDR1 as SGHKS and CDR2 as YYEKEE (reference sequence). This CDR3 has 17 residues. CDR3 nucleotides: TGTGCCAGCAGCGAGACGTTTGCTAGCCGGTTAACAGATACGCAGTATTTT. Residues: CASSETFASRLTDTQYF.

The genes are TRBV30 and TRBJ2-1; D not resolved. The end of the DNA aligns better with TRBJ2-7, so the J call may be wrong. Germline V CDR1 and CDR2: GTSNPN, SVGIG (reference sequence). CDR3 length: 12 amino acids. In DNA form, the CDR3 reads TGTGCCTGTGGTTTTTCCTACAATGAGCAGTACTTC. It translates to CACGFSYNEQYF.

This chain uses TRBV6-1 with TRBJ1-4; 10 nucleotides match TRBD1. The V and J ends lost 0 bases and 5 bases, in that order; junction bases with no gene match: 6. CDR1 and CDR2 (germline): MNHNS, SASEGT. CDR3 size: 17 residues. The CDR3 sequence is CASSEAAWGQGNEKLFF. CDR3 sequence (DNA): TGTGCCAGCAGTGAAGCGGCATGGGGACAGGGGAATGAAAAACTGTTTTTT.

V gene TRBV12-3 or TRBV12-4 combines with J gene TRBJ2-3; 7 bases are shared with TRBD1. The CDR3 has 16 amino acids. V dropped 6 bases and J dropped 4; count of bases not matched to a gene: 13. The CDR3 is CASSQGQTFSADTQYF. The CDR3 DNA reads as TGTGCCAGCAGCCAGGGACAGACCTTTAGCGCAGATACGCAGTATTTT.

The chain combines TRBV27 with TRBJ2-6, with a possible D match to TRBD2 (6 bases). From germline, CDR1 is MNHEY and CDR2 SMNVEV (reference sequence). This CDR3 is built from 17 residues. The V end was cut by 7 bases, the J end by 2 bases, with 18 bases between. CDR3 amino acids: CASTFAGIEPGANVLTF. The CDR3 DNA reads TGTGCCAGCACCTTCGCGGGGATAGAGCCTGGGGCCAACGTCCTGACTTTC. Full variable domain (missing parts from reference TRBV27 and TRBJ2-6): EAQVTQNPRYLITVTGKKLTVTCSQNMNHEYMSWYRQDPGLGLRQIYYSMNVEVTDKGDVPEGYKVSRKEKRNFPLILESPSPNQTSLYFCASTFAGIEPGANVLTFGAGSRLTVL.

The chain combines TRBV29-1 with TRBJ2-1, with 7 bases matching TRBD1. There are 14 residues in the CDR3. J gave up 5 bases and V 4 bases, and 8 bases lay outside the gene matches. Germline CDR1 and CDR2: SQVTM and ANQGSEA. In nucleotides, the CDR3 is TGCAGCGTTGGGCGGACAGGTCCTAACAATGAGCAGTTCTTC. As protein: CSVGRTGPNNEQFF.

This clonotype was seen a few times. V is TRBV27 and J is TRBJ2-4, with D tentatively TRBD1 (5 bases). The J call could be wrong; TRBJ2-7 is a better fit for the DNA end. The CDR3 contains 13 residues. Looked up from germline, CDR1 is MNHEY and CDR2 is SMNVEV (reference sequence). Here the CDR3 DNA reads TGTGCCAGCAGAGTCTCAGGGTACTACGAGCAGTACTTC. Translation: CASRVSGYYEQYF.